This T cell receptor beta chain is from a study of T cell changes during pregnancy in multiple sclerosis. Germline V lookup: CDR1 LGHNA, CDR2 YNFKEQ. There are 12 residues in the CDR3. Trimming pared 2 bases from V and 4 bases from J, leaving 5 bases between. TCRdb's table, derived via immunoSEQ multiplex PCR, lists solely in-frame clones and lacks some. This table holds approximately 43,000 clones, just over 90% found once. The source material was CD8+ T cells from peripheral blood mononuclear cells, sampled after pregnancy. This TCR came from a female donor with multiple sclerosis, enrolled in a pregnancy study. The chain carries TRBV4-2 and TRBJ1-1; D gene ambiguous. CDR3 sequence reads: CASSQHSTEAFF. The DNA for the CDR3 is TGTGCCAGCAGCCAACACAGCACTGAAGCTTTCTTT.